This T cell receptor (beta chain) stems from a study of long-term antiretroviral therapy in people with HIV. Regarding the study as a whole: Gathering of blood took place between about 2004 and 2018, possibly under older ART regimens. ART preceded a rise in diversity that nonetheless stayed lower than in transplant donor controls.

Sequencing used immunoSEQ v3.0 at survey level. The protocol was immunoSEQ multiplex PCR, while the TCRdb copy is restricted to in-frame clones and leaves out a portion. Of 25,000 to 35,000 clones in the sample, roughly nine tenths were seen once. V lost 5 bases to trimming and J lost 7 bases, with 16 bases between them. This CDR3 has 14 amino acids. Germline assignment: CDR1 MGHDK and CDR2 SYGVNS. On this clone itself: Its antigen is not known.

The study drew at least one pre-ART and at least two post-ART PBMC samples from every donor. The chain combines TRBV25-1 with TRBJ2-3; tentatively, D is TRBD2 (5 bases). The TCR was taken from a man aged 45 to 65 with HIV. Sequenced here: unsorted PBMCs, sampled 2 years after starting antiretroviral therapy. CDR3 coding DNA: TGTGCCAGCAGTCCGGGCCCACGGGGAAATACGCAGTATTTT. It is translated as CASSPGPRGNTQYF.